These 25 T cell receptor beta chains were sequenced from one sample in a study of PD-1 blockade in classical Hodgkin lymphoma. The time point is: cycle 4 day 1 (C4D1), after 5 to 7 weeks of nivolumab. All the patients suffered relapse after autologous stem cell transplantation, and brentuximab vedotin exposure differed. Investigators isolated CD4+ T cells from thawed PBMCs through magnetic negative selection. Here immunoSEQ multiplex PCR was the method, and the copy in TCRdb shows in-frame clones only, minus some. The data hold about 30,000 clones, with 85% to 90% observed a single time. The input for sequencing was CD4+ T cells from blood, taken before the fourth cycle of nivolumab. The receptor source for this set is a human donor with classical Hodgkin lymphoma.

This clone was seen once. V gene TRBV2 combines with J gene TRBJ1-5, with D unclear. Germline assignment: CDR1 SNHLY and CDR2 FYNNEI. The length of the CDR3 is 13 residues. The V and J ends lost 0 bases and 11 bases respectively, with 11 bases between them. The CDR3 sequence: CASSEAAASAQHF. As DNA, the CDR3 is TGTGCCAGCAGTGAAGCCGCGGCCTCGGCCCAGCATTTT.

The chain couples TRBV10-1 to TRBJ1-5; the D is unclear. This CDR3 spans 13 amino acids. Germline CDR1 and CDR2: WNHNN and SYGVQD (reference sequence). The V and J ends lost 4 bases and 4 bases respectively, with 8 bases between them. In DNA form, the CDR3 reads TGCGCCAGCAGTGCCACAATAAATCAGCCCCAGCATTTT. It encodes CASSATINQPQHF.

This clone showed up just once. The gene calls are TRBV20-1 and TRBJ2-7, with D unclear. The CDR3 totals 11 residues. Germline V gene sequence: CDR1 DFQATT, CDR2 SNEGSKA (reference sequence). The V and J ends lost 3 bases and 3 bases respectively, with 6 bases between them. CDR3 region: CSASSLYEQYF. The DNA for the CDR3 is TGCAGTGCTAGTAGCCTCTACGAGCAGTACTTC.

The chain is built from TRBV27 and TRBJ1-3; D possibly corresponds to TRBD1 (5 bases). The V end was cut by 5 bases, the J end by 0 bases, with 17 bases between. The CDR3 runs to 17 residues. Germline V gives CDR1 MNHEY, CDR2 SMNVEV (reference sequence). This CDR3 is CASSPLAFGGSGNTIYF. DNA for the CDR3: TGTGCCAGCAGTCCCCTCGCGTTTGGGGGCTCTGGAAACACCATATATTTT.

CDR3 protein: CASSEPSAGQYF. The CDR3 DNA sequence: TGTGCCAGCAGCGAGCCGAGCGCTGGGCAGTACTTC. The V gene is TRBV5-8, the J gene TRBJ2-7; D uncertain. Trimming pared 4 bases from V and 9 bases from J, leaving 14 bases between. Germline-derived CDR1 and CDR2 are SGHTS and YDEGEE. The CDR3 runs to 12 residues.

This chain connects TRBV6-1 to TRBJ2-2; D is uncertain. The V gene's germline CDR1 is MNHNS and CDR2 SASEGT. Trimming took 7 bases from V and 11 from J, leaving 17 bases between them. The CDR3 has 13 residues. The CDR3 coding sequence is TGTGCCAGCAACCCCGGGCTCCTGAATGAGCTGTTTTTT. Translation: CASNPGLLNELFF.

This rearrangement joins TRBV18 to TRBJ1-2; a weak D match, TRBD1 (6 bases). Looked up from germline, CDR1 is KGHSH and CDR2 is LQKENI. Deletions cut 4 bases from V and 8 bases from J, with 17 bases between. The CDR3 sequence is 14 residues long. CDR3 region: CASSLGQPAWGYTF. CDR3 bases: TGTGCCAGCTCACTAGGACAGCCAGCGTGGGGCTACACCTTC. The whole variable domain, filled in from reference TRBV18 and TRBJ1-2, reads NAGVMQNPRHLVRRRGQEARLRCSPMKGHSHVYWYRQLPEEGLKFMVYLQKENIIDESGMPKERFSAEFPKEGPSILRIQQVVRGDSAAYFCASSLGQPAWGYTFGSGTRLTVV.

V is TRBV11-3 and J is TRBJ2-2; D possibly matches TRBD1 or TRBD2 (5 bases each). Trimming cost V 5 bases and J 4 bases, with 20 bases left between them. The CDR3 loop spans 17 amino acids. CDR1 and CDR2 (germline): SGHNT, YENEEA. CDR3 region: CASSLSYGGLSTGELFF. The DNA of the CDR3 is TGTGCCAGCAGCCTTAGCTATGGGGGTTTAAGCACCGGGGAGCTGTTTTTT.

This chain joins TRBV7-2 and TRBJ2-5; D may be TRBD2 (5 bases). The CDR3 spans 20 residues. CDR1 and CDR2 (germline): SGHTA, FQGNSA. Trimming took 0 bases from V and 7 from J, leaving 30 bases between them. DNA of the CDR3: TGTGCCAGCAGCTTAGCGGTGAGGATAGGGAGAAATTCAAGACTGGCGACCCAGTACTTC. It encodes CASSLAVRIGRNSRLATQYF. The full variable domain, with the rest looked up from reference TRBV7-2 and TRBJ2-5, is GAGVSQSPSNKVTEKGKDVELRCDPISGHTALYWYRQSLGQGLEFLIYFQGNSAPDKSGLPSDRFSAERTGGSVSTLTIQRTQQEDSAVYLCASSLAVRIGRNSRLATQYFGPGTRLLVL.

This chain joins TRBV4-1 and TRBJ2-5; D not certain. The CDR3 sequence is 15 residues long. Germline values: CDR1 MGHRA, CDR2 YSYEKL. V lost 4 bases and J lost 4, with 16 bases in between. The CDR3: CASSLTLIWGETQYF. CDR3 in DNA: TGCGCCAGCAGCCTAACGTTGATCTGGGGAGAGACCCAGTACTTC.

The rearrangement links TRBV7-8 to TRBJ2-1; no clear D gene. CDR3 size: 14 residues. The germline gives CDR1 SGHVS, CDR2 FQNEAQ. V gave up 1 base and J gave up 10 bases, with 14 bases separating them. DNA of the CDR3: TGTGCCAGCAGCTTAGGAAGTGTAATAGGCGAGCAGTTCTTC. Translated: CASSLGSVIGEQFF. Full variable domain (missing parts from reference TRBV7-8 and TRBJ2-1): GAGVSQSPRYKVAKRGQDVALRCDPISGHVSLFWYQQALGQGPEFLTYFQNEAQLDKSGLPSDRFFAERPEGSVSTLKIQRTQQEDSAVYLCASSLGSVIGEQFFGPGTRLTVL.

CDR3 nucleotides: TGTGCCAGCAGTGAGGGCGGCTCCTACGAGCAGTACTTC. Residues: CASSEGGSYEQYF. The chain employs TRBV6-1 and TRBJ2-7; D unclear. Trimming shortened V by 3 bases and J by 0 bases, and 6 bases separated the two germline ends. The length of the CDR3 is 13 residues. In germline, CDR1 is MNHNS, CDR2 SASEGT.

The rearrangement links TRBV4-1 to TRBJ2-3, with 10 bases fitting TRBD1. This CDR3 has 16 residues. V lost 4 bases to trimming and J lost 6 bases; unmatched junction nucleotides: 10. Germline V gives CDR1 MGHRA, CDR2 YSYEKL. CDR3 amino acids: CASSLYAGQGSDTQYF. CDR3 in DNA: TGCGCCAGCAGCCTCTACGCGGGACAGGGGTCGGATACGCAGTATTTT.

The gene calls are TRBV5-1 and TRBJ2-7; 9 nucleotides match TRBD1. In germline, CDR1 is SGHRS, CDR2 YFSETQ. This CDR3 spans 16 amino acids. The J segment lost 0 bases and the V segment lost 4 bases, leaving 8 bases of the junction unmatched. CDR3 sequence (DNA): TGCGCCAGCAGCGGAACAGGGGGCCTGAGCTCCTACGAGCAGTACTTC. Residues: CASSGTGGLSSYEQYF. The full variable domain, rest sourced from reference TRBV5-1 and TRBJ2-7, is KAGVTQTPRYLIKTRGQQVTLSCSPISGHRSVSWYQQTPGQGLQFLFEYFSETQRNKGNFPGRFSGRQFSNSRSEMNVSTLELGDSALYLCASSGTGGLSSYEQYFGPGTRLTVT.

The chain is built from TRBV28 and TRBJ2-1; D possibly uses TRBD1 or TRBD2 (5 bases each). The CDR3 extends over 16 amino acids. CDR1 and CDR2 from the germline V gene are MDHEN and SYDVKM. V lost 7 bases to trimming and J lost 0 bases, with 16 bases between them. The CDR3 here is CASTGAAIYSYNEQFF. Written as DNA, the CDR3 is TGTGCCAGCACCGGGGCGGCTATATACTCCTACAATGAGCAGTTCTTC. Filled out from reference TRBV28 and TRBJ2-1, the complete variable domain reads DVKVTQSSRYLVKRTGEKVFLECVQDMDHENMFWYRQDPGLGLRLIYFSYDVKMKEKGDIPEGYSVSREKKERFSLILESASTNQTSMYLCASTGAAIYSYNEQFFGPGTRLTVL.

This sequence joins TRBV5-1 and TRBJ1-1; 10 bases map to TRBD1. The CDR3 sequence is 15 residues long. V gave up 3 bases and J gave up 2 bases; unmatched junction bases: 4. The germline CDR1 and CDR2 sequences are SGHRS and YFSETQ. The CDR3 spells CASSSGDRGNTEAFF. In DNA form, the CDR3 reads TGCGCCAGCAGCTCGGGGGACAGGGGAAACACTGAAGCTTTCTTT.

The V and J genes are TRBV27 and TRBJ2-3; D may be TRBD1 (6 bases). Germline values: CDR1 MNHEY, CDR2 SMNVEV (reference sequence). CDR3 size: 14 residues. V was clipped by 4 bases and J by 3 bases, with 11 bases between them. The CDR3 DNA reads TGTGCCAGCAGTTCAAACAGGGTAACAGATACGCAGTATTTT. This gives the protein CASSSNRVTDTQYF.

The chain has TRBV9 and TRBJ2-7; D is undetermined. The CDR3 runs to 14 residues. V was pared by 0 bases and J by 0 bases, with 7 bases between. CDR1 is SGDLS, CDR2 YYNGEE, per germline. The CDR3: CASSVDMFSYEQYF. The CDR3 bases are TGTGCCAGCAGCGTAGATATGTTCTCCTACGAGCAGTACTTC.

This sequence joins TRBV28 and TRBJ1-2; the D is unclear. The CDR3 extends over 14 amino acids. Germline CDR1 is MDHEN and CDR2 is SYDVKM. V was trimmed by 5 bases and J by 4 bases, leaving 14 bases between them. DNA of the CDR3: TGTGCCAGCAGTCTCGCAACAGACGGCTATGGCTACACCTTC. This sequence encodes CASSLATDGYGYTF.

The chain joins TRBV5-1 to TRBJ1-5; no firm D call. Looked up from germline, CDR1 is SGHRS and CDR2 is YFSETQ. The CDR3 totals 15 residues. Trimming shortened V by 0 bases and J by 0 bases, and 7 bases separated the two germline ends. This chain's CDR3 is CASSLGPDSNQPQHF. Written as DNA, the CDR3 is TGCGCCAGCAGCTTGGGCCCTGATAGCAATCAGCCCCAGCATTTT.

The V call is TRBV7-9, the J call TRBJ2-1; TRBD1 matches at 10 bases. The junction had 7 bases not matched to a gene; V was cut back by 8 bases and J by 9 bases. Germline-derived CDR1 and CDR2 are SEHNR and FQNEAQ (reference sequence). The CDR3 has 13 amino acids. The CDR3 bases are TGTGCCAGCCTGACAGGGGGCCAGGCTGAGCAGTTCTTC. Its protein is CASLTGGQAEQFF.

The DNA of the CDR3 is TGTGCCAGCAGTGAAAGACAGGTGAACACTGAAGCTTTCTTT. This sequence encodes CASSERQVNTEAFF. V usage is TRBV6-5 and J usage is TRBJ1-1; weak D call: TRBD1 (6 bases). Trimming shortened V by 5 bases and J by 0 bases, and 10 bases separated the two germline ends. The CDR3 consists of 14 residues. Germline lookup yields CDR1 MNHEY and CDR2 SVGAGI.

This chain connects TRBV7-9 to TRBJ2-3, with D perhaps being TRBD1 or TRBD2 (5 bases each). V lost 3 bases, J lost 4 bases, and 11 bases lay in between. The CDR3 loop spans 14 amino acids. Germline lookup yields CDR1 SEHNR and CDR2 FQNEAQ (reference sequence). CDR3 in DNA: TGTGCCAGCAGCTTTGACAGCGGCCCAGATACGCAGTATTTT. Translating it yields CASSFDSGPDTQYF.

CDR3 region: CASNKDRVEETQYF. The CDR3 DNA reads TGTGCCAGCAATAAAGACAGGGTTGAGGAGACCCAGTACTTC. This rearrangement joins TRBV28 to TRBJ2-5, with TRBD1 matching over 7 bases. CDR3 length: 14 residues. V shed 7 bases, J shed 5 bases, and the junction held 10 bases outside the gene matches. Germline V gene lookup returns CDR1 MDHEN and CDR2 SYDVKM.

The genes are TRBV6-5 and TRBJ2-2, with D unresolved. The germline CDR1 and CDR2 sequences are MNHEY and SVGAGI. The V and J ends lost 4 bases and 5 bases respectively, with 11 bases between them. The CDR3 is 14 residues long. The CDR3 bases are TGTGCCAGCAGTTTTTGGGGTTCGACCGGGGAGCTGTTTTTT. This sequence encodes CASSFWGSTGELFF.